The 20 T cell receptor beta chains listed next were all sequenced from one sample in a study of T cell responses to AZD1222 COVID-19 vaccine. Here immunoSEQ multiplex PCR was the method, and the copy in TCRdb shows in-frame clones only, minus some. The profile covers about 140,000 clones, with almost 90% appearing a single time and nearly 3.5% taken by the ten largest. The source was peripheral blood, collected on day 0 of AZD1222 vaccination. Receptors originate from an adult in good health.

The rearrangement links TRBV30 to TRBJ2-2; 7 nucleotides agree with TRBD2. V gave up 1 base and J gave up 4 bases; unmatched junction bases: 12. The CDR3 covers 17 residues. Germline V gene lookup returns CDR1 GTSNPN and CDR2 SVGIG (reference sequence). The DNA of the CDR3 is TGTGCCTGGAGTGGTAGGGCGGGAGTTTCGGGCACCGGGGAGCTGTTTTTT. It codes for CAWSGRAGVSGTGELFF.

The V gene is TRBV5-1, the J gene TRBJ2-5; tentatively, D is TRBD1 (7 bases). The CDR3 is 15 amino acids. V lost 3 bases, J lost 2 bases, and 14 bases lay in between. Germline CDR1 and CDR2: SGHRS and YFSETQ. The DNA for the CDR3 is TGCGCCAGCAGCTGGCGGGGACAGCAACAAGAGACCCAGTACTTC. As protein: CASSWRGQQQETQYF.

The chain recombines TRBV11-3 with TRBJ2-1; unclear D gene. V was clipped by 5 bases and J by 4 bases, with 15 bases between them. The CDR3 consists of 15 residues. The germline gives CDR1 SGHNT, CDR2 YENEEA. In DNA, the CDR3 is TGTGCCAGCAGCCCCGAAGCCCGCGGATACAATGAGCAGTTCTTC. This gives the protein CASSPEARGYNEQFF.

This chain connects TRBV29-1 to TRBJ2-1, with TRBD2 identical over 8 bases. CDR1 and CDR2 (germline): SQVTM, ANQGSEA. Trimming removed 7 bases from V and 3 bases from J; junction bases left unmatched: 8. This CDR3 comprises 14 residues. CDR3: CSALLAELYNEQFF. DNA for the CDR3: TGCAGCGCCCTACTAGCGGAACTCTACAATGAGCAGTTCTTC.

The chain carries TRBV6-2 or TRBV6-3 and TRBJ1-5, with 7 bases matching TRBD1. With V trimmed by 0 bases and J by 0 bases, 5 bases remained unmatched. The CDR3 length is 17 residues. CDR1 is MNHEY and CDR2 is SVGEGT in the germline V gene. The DNA of the CDR3 is TGTGCCAGCAGTTACTCCAGGGGGGGAATTAGCAATCAGCCCCAGCATTTT. It is translated as CASSYSRGGISNQPQHF.

The rearrangement joins TRBV6-5 to TRBJ2-2, with TRBD2 as a possible D gene (6 bases). V gave up 4 bases and J gave up 4 bases, with 13 bases separating them. This CDR3 comprises 15 residues. CDR1 MNHEY and CDR2 SVGAGI come from the germline V gene. The CDR3 region has the DNA TGTGCCAGCAGTTCTAGTCCCGGGGGCACCGGGGAGCTGTTTTTT. This translates into CASSSSPGGTGELFF.

V and J are TRBV6-5 and TRBJ1-2; D is perhaps TRBD1 (6 bases). The CDR3 runs 14 residues. Per the germline V gene, CDR1 is MNHEY and CDR2 is SVGAGI. Trimming took off 7 bases at V and 4 bases at J, with 16 bases between the two ends. This chain's CDR3 is CASIGETGAYGYTF. The DNA of the CDR3 is TGTGCCAGCATAGGTGAGACAGGAGCCTATGGCTACACCTTC.

This chain connects TRBV7-8 to TRBJ2-5; 8 bases line up with TRBD2. V trimming: 1 base; J trimming: 1 base; junction bases outside the gene matches: 11. The CDR3 runs 18 residues. The germline CDR1 and CDR2 sequences are SGHVS and FQNEAQ. This CDR3 is CASSLGARSSGFQETQYF. The DNA of the CDR3 is TGTGCCAGCAGCTTAGGTGCGAGGTCTAGCGGGTTCCAAGAGACCCAGTACTTC.

Written as DNA, the CDR3 is TGTGCTAGTGCGCGGGAAGCGGCGGACGAGCAGTACTTC. Translating gives CASAREAADEQYF. V and J are TRBV12-5 and TRBJ2-7, with TRBD2 as a possible D gene (6 bases). The length of the CDR3 is 13 residues. V was trimmed by 7 bases and J by 5 bases, leaving 15 bases between them. CDR1 is LGHNT and CDR2 is FRNRAP in the germline V gene. Full variable domain (remainder filled in from reference TRBV12-5 and TRBJ2-7): DARVTQTPRHKVTEMGQEVTMRCQPILGHNTVFWYRQTMMQGLELLAYFRNRAPLDDSGMPKDRFSAEMPDATLATLKIQPSEPRDSAVYFCASAREAADEQYFGPGTRLTVT.

This clone has just a few counts. This CDR3 is CAISEGTVGETQYF. CDR3 bases: TGTGCCATCAGTGAGGGTACTGTAGGAGAGACCCAGTACTTC. This chain links TRBV10-3 with TRBJ2-5; no reliable D call. CDR1 and CDR2 from the germline V gene are ENHRY and SYGVKD. Deletions cut 2 bases from V and 4 bases from J, with 11 bases between. The CDR3 is 14 amino acids.

The J gene is TRBJ2-1, the V gene TRBV9; TRBD2 matches at 13 bases. CDR1 SGDLS and CDR2 YYNGEE come from the germline V gene. V gave up 0 bases and J gave up 7 bases; unmatched junction bases: 4. The CDR3 loop spans 16 amino acids. The CDR3 is CASSVEGTSGINEQFF. As DNA, the CDR3 is TGTGCCAGCAGCGTAGAAGGGACTAGCGGGATAAATGAGCAGTTCTTC.

V gene TRBV4-3 combines with J gene TRBJ1-1; D unresolved. Deletions cut 2 bases from V and 6 bases from J, with 16 bases between. The CDR3 is made up of 15 amino acids. CDR1 and CDR2 (germline): LGHNA, YSLEER. In DNA form, the CDR3 reads TGCGCCAGCAGCCAATGGACGGGAGATTACGCTGAAGCTTTCTTT. It specifies CASSQWTGDYAEAFF.

In this sample, this clone turned up once. The V and J genes are TRBV19 and TRBJ1-1, with TRBD1 as a possible D gene (5 bases). The V and J ends lost 5 bases and 4 bases respectively, with 11 bases between them. The CDR3 totals 13 residues. Germline lookup yields CDR1 LNHDA and CDR2 SQIVND (reference sequence). The CDR3: CASSSQGGTEAFF. CDR3 DNA: TGTGCCAGTAGTTCGCAGGGCGGCACTGAAGCTTTCTTT. Looking up the rest from reference TRBV19 and TRBJ1-1 gives the full variable domain: DGGITQSPKYLFRKEGQNVTLSCEQNLNHDAMYWYRQDPGQGLRLIYYSQIVNDFQKGDIAEGYSVSREKKESFPLTVTSAQKNPTAFYLCASSSQGGTEAFFGQGTRLTVV.

The chain joins TRBV7-8 to TRBJ1-1, with no clear D. The V and J ends lost 4 bases and 0 bases respectively, with 15 bases between them. This CDR3 comprises 16 residues. Germline V gene lookup returns CDR1 SGHVS and CDR2 FQNEAQ. CDR3 sequence (DNA): TGTGCCAGCAGCTCCACAGCCTTGATGATGAACACTGAAGCTTTCTTT. Translation gives CASSSTALMMNTEAFF.

The chain couples TRBV7-8 to TRBJ1-1; D is possibly TRBD1 (6 bases). The V gene's germline CDR1 is SGHVS and CDR2 FQNEAQ. Trimming left V 3 bases short and J 3 bases short, with 17 bases between. The CDR3 runs 16 residues. Here the CDR3 reads CASSFSRGIKYTEAFF. Here the CDR3 DNA reads TGTGCCAGCAGCTTCAGCAGGGGAATTAAGTACACTGAAGCTTTCTTT.

This clone was detected a few times. The rearrangement uses TRBV28 and TRBJ1-3, with TRBD1 as a possible D gene (5 bases). CDR3 size: 16 residues. Germline CDR1 reads MDHEN; CDR2 reads SYDVKM. Trimming removed 2 bases from V and 0 bases from J, with 11 bases in between. CDR3 amino acids: CASSLQGPNSGNTIYF. CDR3 in DNA: TGTGCCAGCAGTTTACAGGGACCGAACTCTGGAAACACCATATATTTT. The full variable domain, with the rest looked up from reference TRBV28 and TRBJ1-3, is DVKVTQSSRYLVKRTGEKVFLECVQDMDHENMFWYRQDPGLGLRLIYFSYDVKMKEKGDIPEGYSVSREKKERFSLILESASTNQTSMYLCASSLQGPNSGNTIYFGEGSWLTVV.

The chain uses TRBV19 and TRBJ1-3; D is uncertain. Trimming took 3 bases from V and 4 from J, leaving 13 bases between them. The CDR3 has 15 amino acids. Germline V lookup: CDR1 LNHDA, CDR2 SQIVND (reference sequence). This CDR3 is CASSMNKALGNTIYF. CDR3 in DNA: TGTGCCAGTAGTATGAACAAGGCTTTGGGAAACACCATATATTTT.

The count of this clone is one. The chain links TRBV9 to TRBJ2-7; 7 positions match TRBD2. Germline CDR1 is SGDLS and CDR2 is YYNGEE. V lost 0 bases, J lost 6 bases, and 6 bases stayed unmatched. The CDR3 spans 14 residues. In DNA, the CDR3 is TGTGCCAGCAGCGTAGATGGGAGGGCCTCCGAGCAGTACTTC. Amino acid sequence: CASSVDGRASEQYF.

V and J are TRBV30 and TRBJ1-2; a weak D match, TRBD1 (5 bases). From germline, CDR1 is GTSNPN and CDR2 SVGIG (reference sequence). The V gene lost 4 bases and the J gene lost 6 bases, with 12 bases spanning the gap. This CDR3 has 12 residues. CDR3 coding DNA: TGTGCCTGGACACGGGGGAGGGATGGCTACACCTTC. It yields the protein CAWTRGRDGYTF. Filled out from reference TRBV30 and TRBJ1-2, the complete variable domain reads SQTIHQWPATLVQPVGSPLSLECTVEGTSNPNLYWYRQAAGRGLQLLFYSVGIGQISSEVPQNLSASRPQDRQFILSSKKLLLSDSGFYLCAWTRGRDGYTFGSGTRLTVV.

The chain uses TRBV21-1 and TRBJ1-1; TRBD1, as called in the table, went unchecked against the DNA. TRBV21-1 is reported as a pseudogene. CDR3 length: 13 residues. The CDR3 bases are TGTGCCAGCAGCAAAGGACAGAACACTGAAGCTTTCTTT. Its protein product is CASSKGQNTEAFF.